These 10 T cell receptor beta chains were sequenced from one sample in a study of shared clonotypes between healthy human individuals. The repertoire was sequenced with immunoSEQ multiplex PCR; TCRdb's copy has only in-frame clones and lacks some. The sample lists more than 500,000 clones, about 96% seen once, with 0.05% to 0.07% in the top ten. Input material: naive CD4+ T cells sorted from blood. Subset: CD45RA+ positively selected. The receptor source for this set is a woman in her twenties or thirties in good health.

J is TRBJ1-3 and V is TRBV4-1; D gene unclear. Trimming took 0 bases from V and 0 from J, leaving 9 bases between them. Germline CDR1 MGHRA, CDR2 YSYEKL. The CDR3 is made up of 16 amino acids. The CDR3 region is CASSQEQSSSGNTIYF. Written as DNA, the CDR3 is TGCGCCAGCAGCCAAGAGCAGTCTTCCTCTGGAAACACCATATATTTT.

CDR3 loop: CASRVTEYDEQYF. CDR3 bases: TGCGCCAGCAGGGTGACGGAATACGACGAGCAGTACTTC. The chain uses TRBV5-1 and TRBJ2-7; D not certain. Between the trimmed V and J ends, which lost 5 bases and 5 bases, there was a span of 14 bases. CDR1 SGHRS and CDR2 YFSETQ come from the germline V gene. CDR3 length: 13 amino acids.

The V gene is TRBV10-3, the J gene TRBJ2-7; possibly TRBD2 for D (5 bases). This CDR3 has 14 amino acids. Germline V gene data show CDR1 as ENHRY and CDR2 as SYGVKD. V was cut by 6 bases and J by 3 bases, with 15 bases left in between. CDR3: CAISLELVNYEQYF. The CDR3 DNA reads as TGTGCCATCAGCCTAGAACTAGTAAACTACGAGCAGTACTTC.

The chain carries TRBV5-1 and TRBJ2-2; D is uncertain. The germline gives CDR1 SGHRS, CDR2 YFSETQ. The V end was cut by 5 bases, the J end by 1 base, with 12 bases between. This CDR3 region has 15 residues. CDR3 nucleotides: TGCGCCAGCAGTGTAGGGTCCGTGAACACCGGGGAGCTGTTTTTT. Translating gives CASSVGSVNTGELFF.

V usage is TRBV5-1 and J usage is TRBJ1-1; a weak D match, TRBD1 (5 bases). The V and J ends lost 0 bases and 3 bases respectively, with 12 bases between them. This CDR3 spans 15 amino acids. Germline-derived CDR1 and CDR2 are SGHRS and YFSETQ. The CDR3 DNA sequence: TGCGCCAGCAGCTTGGCTCAGGGAGGGGACACTGAAGCTTTCTTT. Amino acids: CASSLAQGGDTEAFF. The full variable domain, with the rest looked up from reference TRBV5-1 and TRBJ1-1, is KAGVTQTPRYLIKTRGQQVTLSCSPISGHRSVSWYQQTPGQGLQFLFEYFSETQRNKGNFPGRFSGRQFSNSRSEMNVSTLELGDSALYLCASSLAQGGDTEAFFGQGTRLTVV.

In the case of this clone: The sample carries other DNA sequences with the same CDR3. V and J are TRBV28 and TRBJ2-2; D gene uncertain. Trimming pared 3 bases from V and 7 bases from J, leaving 6 bases between. Germline V gene data show CDR1 as MDHEN and CDR2 as SYDVKM. The CDR3 is made up of 12 amino acids. CDR3 nucleotide sequence: TGTGCCAGCAGTTTCCGTGTCGGGGAGCTGTTTTTT. Protein product: CASSFRVGELFF. The full variable domain, with the rest looked up from reference TRBV28 and TRBJ2-2, is DVKVTQSSRYLVKRTGEKVFLECVQDMDHENMFWYRQDPGLGLRLIYFSYDVKMKEKGDIPEGYSVSREKKERFSLILESASTNQTSMYLCASSFRVGELFFGEGSRLTVL.

The chain couples TRBV29-1 to TRBJ2-7; no definite D call. The CDR3 has 11 amino acids. Trimming pared 4 bases from V and 0 bases from J, leaving 4 bases between. CDR1 and CDR2 from the germline V gene are SQVTM and ANQGSEA. The CDR3 reads CSVVHSYEQYF. CDR3 bases: TGCAGCGTTGTTCACTCCTACGAGCAGTACTTC.

The chain combines TRBV11-2 with TRBJ2-1; D possibly uses TRBD1 or TRBD2 (5 bases each). Germline lookup yields CDR1 SGHAT and CDR2 FQNNGV. This CDR3 spans 14 amino acids. The V end lost 5 bases, the J end lost 6 bases, and 14 bases lay between the germline ends. CDR3 sequence reads: CASSIRGTGNEQFF. In DNA form, the CDR3 reads TGTGCCAGCAGCATCAGAGGGACGGGCAATGAGCAGTTCTTC.

The genes are TRBV2 and TRBJ2-7, with TRBD2 identical over 9 bases. The length of the CDR3 is 15 residues. Germline CDR1 SNHLY, CDR2 FYNNEI. V shed 6 bases and J 4 bases; nucleotides not matched to a gene: 10. CDR3 in amino acids: CASRPMSGGLYEQYF. The CDR3 coding sequence is TGTGCCAGCAGGCCGATGAGCGGGGGGCTGTACGAGCAGTACTTC.

The chain joins TRBV10-3 to TRBJ1-5; 10 bases fit TRBD1. The CDR3 has 16 residues. V shed 0 bases, J shed 7 bases, and the junction held 6 bases outside the gene matches. Germline CDR1 reads ENHRY; CDR2 reads SYGVKD. Here the CDR3 reads CAISESMTGGRQPQHF. DNA for the CDR3: TGTGCCATCAGTGAGTCGATGACAGGGGGCCGACAGCCCCAGCATTTT.